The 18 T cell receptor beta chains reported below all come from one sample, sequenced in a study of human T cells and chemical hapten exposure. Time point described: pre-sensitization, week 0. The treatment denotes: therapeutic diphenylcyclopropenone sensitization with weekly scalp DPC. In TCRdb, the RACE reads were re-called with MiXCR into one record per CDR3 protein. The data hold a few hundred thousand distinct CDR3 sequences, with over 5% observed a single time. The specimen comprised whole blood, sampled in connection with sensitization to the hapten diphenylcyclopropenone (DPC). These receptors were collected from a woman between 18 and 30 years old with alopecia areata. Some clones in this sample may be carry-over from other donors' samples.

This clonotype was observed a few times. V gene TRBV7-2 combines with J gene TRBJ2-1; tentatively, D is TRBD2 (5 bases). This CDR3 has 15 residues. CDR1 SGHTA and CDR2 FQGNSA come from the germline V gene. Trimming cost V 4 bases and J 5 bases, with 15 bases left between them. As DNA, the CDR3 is TGTGCCAGCAGCTCCGACTACGCTCTAAACAATGAGCAGTTCTTC. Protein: CASSSDYALNNEQFF.

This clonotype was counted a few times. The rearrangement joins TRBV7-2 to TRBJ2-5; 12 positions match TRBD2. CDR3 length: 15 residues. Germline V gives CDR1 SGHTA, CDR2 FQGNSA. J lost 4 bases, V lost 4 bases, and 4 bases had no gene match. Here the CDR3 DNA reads TGTGCCAGCAGCTCTGGACTAGCGGGGTTAGAGACCCAGTACTTC. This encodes CASSSGLAGLETQYF.

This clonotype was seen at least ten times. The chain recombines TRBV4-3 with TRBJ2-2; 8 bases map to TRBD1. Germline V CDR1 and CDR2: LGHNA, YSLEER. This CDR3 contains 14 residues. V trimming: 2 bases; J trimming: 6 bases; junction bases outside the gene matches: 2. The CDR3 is CASSQIQGAGELFF. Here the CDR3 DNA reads TGCGCCAGCAGCCAAATACAGGGGGCCGGGGAGCTGTTTTTT.

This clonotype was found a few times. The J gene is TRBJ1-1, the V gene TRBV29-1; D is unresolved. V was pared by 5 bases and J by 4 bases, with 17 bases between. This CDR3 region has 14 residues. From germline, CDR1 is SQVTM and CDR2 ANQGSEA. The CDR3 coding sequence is TGCAGCGTTAAATTCGCCGGTTCCAGCACTGAAGCTTTCTTT. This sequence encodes CSVKFAGSSTEAFF.

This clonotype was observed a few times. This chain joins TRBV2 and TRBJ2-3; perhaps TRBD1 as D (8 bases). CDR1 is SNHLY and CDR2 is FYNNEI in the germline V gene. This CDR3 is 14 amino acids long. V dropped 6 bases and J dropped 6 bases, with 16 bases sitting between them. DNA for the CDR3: TGTGCCAGCAGAAAACAGGGGGGGCTTGATACGCAGTATTTT. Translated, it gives CASRKQGGLDTQYF.

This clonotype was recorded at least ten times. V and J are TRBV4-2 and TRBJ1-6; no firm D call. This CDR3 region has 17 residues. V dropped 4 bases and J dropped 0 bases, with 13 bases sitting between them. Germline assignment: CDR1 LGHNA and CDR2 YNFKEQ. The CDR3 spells CASSPKLGSSYNSPLHF. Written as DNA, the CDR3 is TGTGCCAGCAGCCCCAAGTTAGGGAGCTCCTATAATTCACCCCTCCACTTT.

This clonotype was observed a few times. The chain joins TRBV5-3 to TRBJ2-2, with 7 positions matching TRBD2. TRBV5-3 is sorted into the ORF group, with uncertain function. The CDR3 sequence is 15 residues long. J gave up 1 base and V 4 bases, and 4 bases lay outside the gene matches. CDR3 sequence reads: CARSGAGQNTGELFF. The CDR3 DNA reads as TGTGCCAGAAGCGGAGCGGGGCAGAACACCGGGGAGCTGTTTTTT.

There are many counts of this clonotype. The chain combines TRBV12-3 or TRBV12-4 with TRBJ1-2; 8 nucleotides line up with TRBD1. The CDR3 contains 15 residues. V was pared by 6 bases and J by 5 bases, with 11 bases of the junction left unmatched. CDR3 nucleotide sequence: TGTGCCAGCAGCTTTACTCTGGGACAGGATTATGGCTACACCTTC. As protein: CASSFTLGQDYGYTF.

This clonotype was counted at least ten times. CDR3 region: CASSLDPVGQGGNRYTF. In DNA form, the CDR3 reads TGTGCCAGCAGCCTAGATCCCGTGGGGCAGGGTGGTAATCGGTACACCTTC. The chain employs TRBV4-2 and TRBJ1-2; a possible D gene is TRBD1 (5 bases). V lost 4 bases and J 11 bases, leaving 29 bases between the germline ends. The germline gives CDR1 LGHNA, CDR2 YNFKEQ. This CDR3 has 17 amino acids.

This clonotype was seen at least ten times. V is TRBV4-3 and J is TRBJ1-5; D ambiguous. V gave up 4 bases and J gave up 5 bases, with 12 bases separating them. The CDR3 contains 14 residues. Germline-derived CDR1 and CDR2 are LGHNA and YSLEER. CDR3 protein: CASSLEGSDQPQHF. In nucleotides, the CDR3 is TGCGCCAGCAGCCTTGAAGGGTCGGATCAGCCCCAGCATTTT.

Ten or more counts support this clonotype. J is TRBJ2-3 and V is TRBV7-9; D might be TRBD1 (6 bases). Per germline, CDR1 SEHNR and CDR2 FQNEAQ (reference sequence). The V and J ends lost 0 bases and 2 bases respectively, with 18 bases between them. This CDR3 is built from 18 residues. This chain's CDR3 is CASSLAGGSGTITDTQYF. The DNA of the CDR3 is TGTGCCAGCAGCTTAGCGGGCGGGTCGGGGACAATCACAGATACGCAGTATTTT.

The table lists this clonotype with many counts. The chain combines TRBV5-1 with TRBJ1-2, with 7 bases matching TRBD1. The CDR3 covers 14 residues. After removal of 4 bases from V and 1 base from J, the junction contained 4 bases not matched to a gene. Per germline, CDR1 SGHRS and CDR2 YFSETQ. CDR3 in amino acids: CASSPGDSNYGYTF. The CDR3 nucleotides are TGCGCCAGCAGCCCGGGGGACAGTAACTATGGCTACACCTTC.

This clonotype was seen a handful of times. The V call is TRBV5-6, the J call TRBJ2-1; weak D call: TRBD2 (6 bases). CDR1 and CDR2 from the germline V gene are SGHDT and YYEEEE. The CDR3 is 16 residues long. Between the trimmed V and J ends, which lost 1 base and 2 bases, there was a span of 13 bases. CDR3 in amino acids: CASSLYGGIAYNEQFF. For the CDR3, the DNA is TGTGCCAGCAGCTTGTACGGGGGTATCGCCTACAATGAGCAGTTCTTC.

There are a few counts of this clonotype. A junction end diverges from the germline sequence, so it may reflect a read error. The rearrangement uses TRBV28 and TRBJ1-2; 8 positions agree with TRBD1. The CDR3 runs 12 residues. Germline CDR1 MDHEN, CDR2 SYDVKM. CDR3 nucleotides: TGTGCCAGCATGGACAGGGACTATGGCTACATCTTC. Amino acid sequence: CASMDRDYGYIF.

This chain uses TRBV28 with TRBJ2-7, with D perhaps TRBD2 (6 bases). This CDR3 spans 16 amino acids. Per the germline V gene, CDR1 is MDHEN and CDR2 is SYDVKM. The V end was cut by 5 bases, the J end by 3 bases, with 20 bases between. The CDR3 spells CASSPPLGLIHYEQYF. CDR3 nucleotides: TGTGCCAGCAGTCCCCCCCTGGGACTTATCCACTACGAGCAGTACTTC. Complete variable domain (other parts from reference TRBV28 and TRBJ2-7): DVKVTQSSRYLVKRTGEKVFLECVQDMDHENMFWYRQDPGLGLRLIYFSYDVKMKEKGDIPEGYSVSREKKERFSLILESASTNQTSMYLCASSPPLGLIHYEQYFGPGTRLTVT.

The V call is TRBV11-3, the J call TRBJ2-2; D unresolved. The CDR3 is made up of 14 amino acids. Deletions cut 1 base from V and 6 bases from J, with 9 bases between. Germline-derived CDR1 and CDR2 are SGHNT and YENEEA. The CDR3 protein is CASSLAAPAGELFF. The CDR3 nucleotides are TGTGCCAGCAGCTTAGCAGCGCCGGCCGGGGAGCTGTTTTTT.

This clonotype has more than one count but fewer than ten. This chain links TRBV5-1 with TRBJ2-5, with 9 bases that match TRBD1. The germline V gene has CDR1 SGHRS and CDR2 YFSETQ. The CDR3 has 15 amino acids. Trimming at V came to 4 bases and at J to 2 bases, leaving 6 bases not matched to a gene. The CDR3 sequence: CASSTGQGIQETQYF. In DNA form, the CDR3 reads TGCGCCAGCAGCACGGGACAGGGCATTCAAGAGACCCAGTACTTC.

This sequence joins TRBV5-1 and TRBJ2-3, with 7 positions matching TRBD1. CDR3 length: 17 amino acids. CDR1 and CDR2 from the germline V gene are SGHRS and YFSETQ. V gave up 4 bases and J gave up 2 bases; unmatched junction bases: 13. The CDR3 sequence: CASSLRPGQFITDTQYF. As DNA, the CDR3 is TGCGCCAGCAGCCTGCGACCGGGACAGTTTATCACAGATACGCAGTATTTT.